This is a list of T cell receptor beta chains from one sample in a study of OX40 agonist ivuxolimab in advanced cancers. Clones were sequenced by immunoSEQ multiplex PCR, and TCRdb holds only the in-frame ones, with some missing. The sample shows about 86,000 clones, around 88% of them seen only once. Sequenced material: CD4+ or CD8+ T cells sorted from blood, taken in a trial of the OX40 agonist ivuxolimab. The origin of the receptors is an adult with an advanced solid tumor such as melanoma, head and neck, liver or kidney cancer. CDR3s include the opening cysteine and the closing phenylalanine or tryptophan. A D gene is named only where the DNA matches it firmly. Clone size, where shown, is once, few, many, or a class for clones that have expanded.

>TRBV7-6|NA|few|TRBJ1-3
TGTGCCAGCAGCATAACAGTCTCTGGAAACACCATATATTTT
CASSITVSGNTIYF
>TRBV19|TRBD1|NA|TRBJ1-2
TGTGCCAGTAGTATAGGGACAGGGGGCGACTATGGCTACACCTTC
CASSIGTGGDYGYTF
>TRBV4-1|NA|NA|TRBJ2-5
TGCGCCAGCAGCCAAACAGGGCTTCGGGAGACCCAGTACTTC
CASSQTGLRETQYF
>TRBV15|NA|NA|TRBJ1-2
TGTGCCACCAGCAGCCATGGAGGGTTTGGCTACACCTTC
CATSSHGGFGYTF
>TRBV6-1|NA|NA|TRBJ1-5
TGTGCCAGCAGTTTCGAGTTTCAGCCCCAGCATTTT
CASSFEFQPQHF
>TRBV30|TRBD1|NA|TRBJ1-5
TGTGCCTGGTCGGGACAGCTCAATCAGCCCCAGCATTTT
CAWSGQLNQPQHF
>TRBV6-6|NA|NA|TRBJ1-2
TGTGCCAGCAGCCCTCGGGAGCGGTATGGCTACACCTTC
CASSPRERYGYTF
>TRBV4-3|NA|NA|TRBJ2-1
TGCGCCAGCAGCCAAGATAGTGGGGGGGGGCTGGCCTACAATGAGCAGTTCTTC
CASSQDSGGGLAYNEQFF
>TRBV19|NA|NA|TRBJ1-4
TGTGCCAGTAGTACAGGGCAGGGCGGAGGAAAACTGTTTTTT
CASSTGQGGGKLFF
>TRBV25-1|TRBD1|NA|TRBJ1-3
TGTGCCAGCAGTTCTTGGGACAGGGTCCGAAACACCATATATTTT
CASSSWDRVRNTIYF
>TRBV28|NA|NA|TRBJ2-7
TGTGCCAGCGGAACCTCACGACGGGCTGGGATTTACGAGCAGTACTTC
CASGTSRRAGIYEQYF
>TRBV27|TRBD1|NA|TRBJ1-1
TGTGCCAGCAGACCGGGGACAGGGAACGTTGAGTTGGAAGCTTTCTTT
CASRPGTGNVELEAFF
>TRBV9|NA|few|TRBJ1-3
TGTGCCAGCAGCGTAGAATTTTACACACCTGGAAACACCATATATTTT
CASSVEFYTPGNTIYF
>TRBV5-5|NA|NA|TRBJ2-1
TGTGCCAGCTGCCTGACTCCGTTTGACCAGGGTGAGCAGTTCTTC
CASCLTPFDQGEQFF
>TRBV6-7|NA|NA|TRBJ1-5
TGTGCCAGCAGACCCGGGGACACCTTAGCGTCGTGCAATCAGCCCCAGCATTTT
CASRPGDTLASCNQPQHF
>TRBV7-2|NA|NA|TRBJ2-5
TGTGCCAGCAGCTCCGGACTCTCCGGGCAGACCCAGTACTTC
CASSSGLSGQTQYF
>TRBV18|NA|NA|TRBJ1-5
TGTGCCAGCTCACGTGGAACGGACAGTCGGCAGCCCCAGCATTTT
CASSRGTDSRQPQHF
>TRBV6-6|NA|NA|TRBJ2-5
TGTGCCAGCAGTTACGGCGGGGACTCCCAAGAGACCCAGTACTTC
CASSYGGDSQETQYF
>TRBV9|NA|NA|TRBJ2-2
TGTGCCAGCAGCGTTTTGGGCACCGGGGAGCTGTTTTTT
CASSVLGTGELFF
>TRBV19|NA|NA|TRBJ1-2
TGTGCCAGTATAGGGCTTCGGACCGACTCTAACTATGGCTACACCTTC
CASIGLRTDSNYGYTF
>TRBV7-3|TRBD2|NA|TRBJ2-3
TGTGCCAGCAGCCCGACTAGCGGGGGGCTCACAGATACGCAGTATTTT
CASSPTSGGLTDTQYF
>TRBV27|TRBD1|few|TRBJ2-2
TGTGCCAGCCGCCGCTCCGGGACAGGGGTCTCCGGGGAGCTGTTTTTT
CASRRSGTGVSGELFF
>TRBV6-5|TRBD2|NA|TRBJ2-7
TGTGCCAGCACTTTACTAGCGGGGGCTTTCGAGCAGTACTTC
CASTLLAGAFEQYF